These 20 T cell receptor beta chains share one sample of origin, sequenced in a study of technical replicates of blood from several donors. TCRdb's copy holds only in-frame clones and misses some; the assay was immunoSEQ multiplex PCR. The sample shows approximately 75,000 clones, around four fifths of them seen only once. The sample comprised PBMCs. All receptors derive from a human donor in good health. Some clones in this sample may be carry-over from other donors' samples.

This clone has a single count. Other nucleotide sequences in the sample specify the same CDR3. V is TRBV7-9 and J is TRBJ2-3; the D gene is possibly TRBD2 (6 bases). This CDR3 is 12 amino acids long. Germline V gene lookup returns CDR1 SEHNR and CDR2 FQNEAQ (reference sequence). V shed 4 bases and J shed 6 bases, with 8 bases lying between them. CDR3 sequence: CASSSGGDTQYF. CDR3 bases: TGTGCCAGCAGCTCTGGAGGGGATACGCAGTATTTT.

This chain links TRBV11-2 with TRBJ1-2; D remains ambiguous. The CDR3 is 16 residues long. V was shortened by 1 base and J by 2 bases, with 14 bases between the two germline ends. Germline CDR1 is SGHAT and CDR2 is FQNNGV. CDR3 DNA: TGTGCCAGCAGCTTAGTGCGGGGAAACAAGAACTATGGCTACACCTTC. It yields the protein CASSLVRGNKNYGYTF.

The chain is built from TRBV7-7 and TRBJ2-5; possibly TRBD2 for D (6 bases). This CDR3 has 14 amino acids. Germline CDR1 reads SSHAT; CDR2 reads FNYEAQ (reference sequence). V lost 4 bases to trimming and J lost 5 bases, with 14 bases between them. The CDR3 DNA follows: TGTGCCAGCAGCTCCGCTGGGAGGCCGGAGACCCAGTACTTC. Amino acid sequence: CASSSAGRPETQYF.

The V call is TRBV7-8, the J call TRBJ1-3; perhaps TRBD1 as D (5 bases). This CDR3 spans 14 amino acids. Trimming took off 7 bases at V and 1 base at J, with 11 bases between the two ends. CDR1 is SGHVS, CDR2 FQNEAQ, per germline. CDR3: CASTRRGSGNTIYF. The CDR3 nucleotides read TGTGCCAGCACAAGACGGGGGTCTGGAAACACCATATATTTT.

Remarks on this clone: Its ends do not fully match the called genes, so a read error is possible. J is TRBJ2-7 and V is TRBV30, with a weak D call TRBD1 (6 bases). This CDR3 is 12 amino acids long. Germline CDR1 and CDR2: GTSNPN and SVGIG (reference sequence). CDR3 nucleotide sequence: TGTGCCTGGAGTGTTCGGCAAGGGCTAGGGGGCTTC. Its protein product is CAWSVRQGLGGF.

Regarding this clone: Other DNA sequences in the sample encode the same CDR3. CDR3 residues: CASSLVANEQFF. The CDR3 nucleotides are TGTGCCAGCAGCTTAGTGGCTAATGAGCAGTTCTTC. V and J are TRBV7-9 and TRBJ2-1, with D hard to call. The V end was cut by 1 base, the J end by 7 bases, with 5 bases between. CDR3 length equals 12 residues. Germline V gives CDR1 SEHNR, CDR2 FQNEAQ (reference sequence).

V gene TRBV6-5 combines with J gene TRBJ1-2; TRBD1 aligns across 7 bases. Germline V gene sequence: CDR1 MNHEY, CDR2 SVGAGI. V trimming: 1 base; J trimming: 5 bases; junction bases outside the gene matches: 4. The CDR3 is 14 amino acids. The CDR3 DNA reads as TGTGCCAGCAGTTACTTACAACAGGGGTATGGCTACACCTTC. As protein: CASSYLQQGYGYTF.

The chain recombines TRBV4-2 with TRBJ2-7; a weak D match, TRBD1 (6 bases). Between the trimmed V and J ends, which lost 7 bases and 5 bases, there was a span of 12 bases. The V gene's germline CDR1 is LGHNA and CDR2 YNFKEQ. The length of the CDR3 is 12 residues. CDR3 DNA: TGTGCCAGCACAACAGGGCTCCACGAGCAGTACTTC. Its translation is CASTTGLHEQYF.

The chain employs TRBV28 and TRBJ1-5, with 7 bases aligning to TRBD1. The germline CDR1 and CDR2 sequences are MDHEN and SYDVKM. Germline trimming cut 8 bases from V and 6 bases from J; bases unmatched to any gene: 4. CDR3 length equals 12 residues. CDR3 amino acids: CASDRALQPQHF. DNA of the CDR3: TGTGCCAGCGACAGGGCCCTTCAGCCCCAGCATTTT.

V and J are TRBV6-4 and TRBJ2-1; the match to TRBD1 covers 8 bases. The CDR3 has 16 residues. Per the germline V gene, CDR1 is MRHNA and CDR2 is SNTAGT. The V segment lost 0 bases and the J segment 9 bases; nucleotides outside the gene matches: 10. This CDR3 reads CASSDSPGQERGEQFF. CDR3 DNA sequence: TGTGCCAGCAGTGACTCACCGGGACAGGAGAGAGGTGAGCAGTTCTTC.

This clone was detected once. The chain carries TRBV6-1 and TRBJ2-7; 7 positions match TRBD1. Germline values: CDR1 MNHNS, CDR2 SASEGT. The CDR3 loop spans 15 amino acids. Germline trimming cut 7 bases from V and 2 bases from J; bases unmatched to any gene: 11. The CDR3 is CASILSVGTAYEQYF. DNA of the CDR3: TGTGCCAGCATCTTATCAGTAGGGACAGCCTACGAGCAGTACTTC.

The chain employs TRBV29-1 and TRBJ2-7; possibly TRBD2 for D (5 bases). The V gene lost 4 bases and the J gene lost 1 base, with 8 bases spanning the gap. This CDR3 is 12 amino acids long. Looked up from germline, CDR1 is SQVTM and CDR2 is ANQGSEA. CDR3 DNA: TGCAGCGTTGCGCGAGGGTCCTACGAGCAGTACTTC. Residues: CSVARGSYEQYF.

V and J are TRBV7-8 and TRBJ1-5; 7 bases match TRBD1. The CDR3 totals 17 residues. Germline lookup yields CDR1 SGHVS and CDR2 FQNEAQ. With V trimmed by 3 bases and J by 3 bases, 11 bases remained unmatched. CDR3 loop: CASSFLRGLANNQPQHF. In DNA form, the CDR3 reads TGTGCCAGCAGCTTCCTAAGGGGGCTGGCGAACAATCAGCCCCAGCATTTT.

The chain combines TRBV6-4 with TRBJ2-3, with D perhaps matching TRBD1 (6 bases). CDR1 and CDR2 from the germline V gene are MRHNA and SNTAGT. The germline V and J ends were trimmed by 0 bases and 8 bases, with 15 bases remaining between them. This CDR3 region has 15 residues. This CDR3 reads CASSDSTAGDRTQYF. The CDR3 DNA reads TGTGCCAGCAGTGACTCGACGGCAGGGGATCGTACGCAGTATTTT.

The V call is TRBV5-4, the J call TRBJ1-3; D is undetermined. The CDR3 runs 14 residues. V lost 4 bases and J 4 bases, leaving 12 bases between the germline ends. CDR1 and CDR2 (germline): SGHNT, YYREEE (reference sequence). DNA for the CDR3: TGTGCCAGCAGCACCCCTAACGTCGGAAACACCATATATTTT. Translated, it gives CASSTPNVGNTIYF.

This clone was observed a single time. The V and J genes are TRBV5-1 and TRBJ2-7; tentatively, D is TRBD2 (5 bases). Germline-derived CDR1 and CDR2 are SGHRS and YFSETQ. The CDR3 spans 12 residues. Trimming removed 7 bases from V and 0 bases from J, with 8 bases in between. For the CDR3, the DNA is TGCGCCAGCCGGGGATACTCCTACGAGCAGTACTTC. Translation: CASRGYSYEQYF.

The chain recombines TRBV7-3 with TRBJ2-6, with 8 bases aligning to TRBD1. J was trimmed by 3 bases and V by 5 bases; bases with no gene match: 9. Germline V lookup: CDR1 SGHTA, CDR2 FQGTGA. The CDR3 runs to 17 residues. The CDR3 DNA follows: TGTGCCAGCAGCCCCGGCGTACAGGGGGGTGGGGCCAACGTCCTGACTTTC. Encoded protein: CASSPGVQGGGANVLTF.

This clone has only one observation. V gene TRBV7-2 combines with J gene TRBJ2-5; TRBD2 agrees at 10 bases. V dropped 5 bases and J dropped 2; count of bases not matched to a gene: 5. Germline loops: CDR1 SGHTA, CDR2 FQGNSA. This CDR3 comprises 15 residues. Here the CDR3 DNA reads TGTGCCAGCAGCGCTAGCGGGGGATTTCAAGAGACCCAGTACTTC. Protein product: CASSASGGFQETQYF.

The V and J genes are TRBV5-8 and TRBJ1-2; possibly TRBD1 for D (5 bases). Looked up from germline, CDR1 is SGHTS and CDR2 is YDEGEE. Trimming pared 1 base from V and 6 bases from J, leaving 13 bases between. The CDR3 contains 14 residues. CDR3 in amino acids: CASSLIGAIHGYTF. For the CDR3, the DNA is TGTGCCAGCAGCTTGATAGGGGCAATCCATGGCTACACCTTC.

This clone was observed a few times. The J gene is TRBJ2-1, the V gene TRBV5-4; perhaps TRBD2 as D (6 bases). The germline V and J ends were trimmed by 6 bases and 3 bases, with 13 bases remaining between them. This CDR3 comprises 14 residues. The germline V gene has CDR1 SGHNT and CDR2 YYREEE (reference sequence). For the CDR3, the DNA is TGTGCCAGCACCTTCAACGGGGGCTACAATGAGCAGTTCTTC. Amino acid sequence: CASTFNGGYNEQFF.